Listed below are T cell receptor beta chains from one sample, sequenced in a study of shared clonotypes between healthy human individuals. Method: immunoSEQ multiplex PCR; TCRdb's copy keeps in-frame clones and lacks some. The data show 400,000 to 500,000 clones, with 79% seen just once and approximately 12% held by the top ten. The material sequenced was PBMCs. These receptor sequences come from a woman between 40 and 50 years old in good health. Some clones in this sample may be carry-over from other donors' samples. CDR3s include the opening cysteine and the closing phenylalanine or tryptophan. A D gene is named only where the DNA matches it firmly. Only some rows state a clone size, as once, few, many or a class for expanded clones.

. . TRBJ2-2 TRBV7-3 TGTGCCAGCAGCCTTGGGACCAACACCGGGGAGCTGTTTTTT CASSLGTNTGELFF
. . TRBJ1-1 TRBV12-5 TGTGCTAGTGGTCTAAACTCCGGGACAACGAACACTGAAGCTTTCTTT CASGLNSGTTNTEAFF
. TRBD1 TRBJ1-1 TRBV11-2 TGTGCCAGCAGCCCTGACAGGGGGGCTGAAGCTTTCTTT CASSPDRGAEAFF
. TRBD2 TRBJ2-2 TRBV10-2 TGCGCCAGCGGCCAGCGGGGACCGAACACCGGGGAGCTGTTTTTT CASGQRGPNTGELFF
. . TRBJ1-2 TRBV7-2 TGTGCCAGCAGCTTAAGGGACCTTACGATCTATGGCTACACCTTC CASSLRDLTIYGYTF
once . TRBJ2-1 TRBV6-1 TGTGCCAGCAGAGCGCAGGGAACCTACAATGAGCAGTTCTTC CASRAQGTYNEQFF
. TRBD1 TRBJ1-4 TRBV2 TGTGCCAGCAGTGAAGCGGGACAGGGGAGGTTGAAACTGTTTTTT CASSEAGQGRLKLFF
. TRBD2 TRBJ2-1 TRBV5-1 TGCGCCAGCAGCTTTTTTCCTAGCGGGACTTCCAATGAGCAGTTCTTC CASSFFPSGTSNEQFF
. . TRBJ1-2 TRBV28 TGTGCCAGCAGTTTTGGGGCAGCCGGCGTACGACCCTATGGCTACACCTTC CASSFGAAGVRPYGYTF
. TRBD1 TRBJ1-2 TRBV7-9 TGTGCCAGCAGCGCACCGGGACAGAGATGGAAAGGCTATGGCTACACCTTC CASSAPGQRWKGYGYTF
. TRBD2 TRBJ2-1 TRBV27 TGTGCCAGCAGGGGACTAGCGGATGGGTCTGAGCAGTTCTTC CASRGLADGSEQFF
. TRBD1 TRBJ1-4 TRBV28 TGTGCCAGCAGACGACAGGGTTCAACTAATGAAAAACTGTTTTTT CASRRQGSTNEKLFF
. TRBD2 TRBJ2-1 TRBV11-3 TGTGCCAGCAGCTTGGGGACTAGCGGGAGCTCTGAGCAGTTCTTC CASSLGTSGSSEQFF
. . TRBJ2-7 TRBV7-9 TGTGCCAGCAGCCAAGGGGCCGGCCTCTACGAGCAGTACTTC CASSQGAGLYEQYF
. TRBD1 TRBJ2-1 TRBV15 TGTGCCACCAGCGCACGGGACAGGGAGGCGAATGAGCAGTTCTTC CATSARDREANEQFF